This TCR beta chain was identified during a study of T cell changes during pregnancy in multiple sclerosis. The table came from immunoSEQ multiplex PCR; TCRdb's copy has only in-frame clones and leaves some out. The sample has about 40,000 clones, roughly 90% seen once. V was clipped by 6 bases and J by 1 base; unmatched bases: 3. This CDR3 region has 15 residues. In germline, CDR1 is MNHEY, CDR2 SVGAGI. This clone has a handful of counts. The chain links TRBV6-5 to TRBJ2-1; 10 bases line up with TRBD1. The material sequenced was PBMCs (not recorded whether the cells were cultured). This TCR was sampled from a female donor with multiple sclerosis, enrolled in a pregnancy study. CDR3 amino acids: CASSRTGGSYNEQFF. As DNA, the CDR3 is TGTGCCAGCAGCCGGACAGGGGGATCCTACAATGAGCAGTTCTTC.